This entry lists 14 T cell receptor beta chains sequenced from one sample in a study of blood T cell repertoires in COVID-19. The data were produced by immunoSEQ multiplex PCR, yet TCRdb's version contains in-frame clones alone and is incomplete. The sample lists around 300,000 clones, approximately 83% occurring once. The sample was peripheral blood. All receptors come from a woman in her 70s with acute or convalescent COVID-19.

This clone was detected a few times. This chain connects TRBV7-8 to TRBJ2-5; perhaps TRBD2 as D (6 bases). The CDR3 covers 16 residues. CDR1 and CDR2 from the germline V gene are SGHVS and FQNEAQ. V lost 2 bases, J lost 8 bases, and 21 bases lay in between. The DNA for the CDR3 is TGTGCCAGCAGCTTACAGGCGGCGGGGACCGGAGGAACCCAGTACTTC. Protein product: CASSLQAAGTGGTQYF.

The rearrangement joins TRBV6-6 to TRBJ1-3; D is possibly TRBD1 (6 bases). This CDR3 region has 16 residues. In germline, CDR1 is MNHNY, CDR2 SVGAGI (reference sequence). V shed 2 bases and J shed 4 bases, with 15 bases lying between them. CDR3 sequence (DNA): TGTGCCAGCAGTTACCGAGGGGGGGATTACGGAAACACCATATATTTT. Translating it yields CASSYRGGDYGNTIYF.

This clone was recorded only once. This sequence joins TRBV3-1 (or the pseudogene TRBV3-2) and TRBJ1-2; TRBD1 agrees at 9 bases. This CDR3 has 15 amino acids. Germline V gives CDR1 LGHDT, CDR2 YNNKEL (reference sequence). The J segment lost 11 bases and the V segment lost 4 bases, leaving 14 bases of the junction unmatched. CDR3 loop: CASSPTGQGKSAYTF. For the CDR3, the DNA is TGTGCCAGCAGCCCAACCGGACAGGGGAAATCGGCGTACACCTTC.

This rearrangement joins TRBV3-1 (or the pseudogene TRBV3-2) to TRBJ2-5; the match to TRBD2 covers 11 bases. Trimming at V came to 4 bases and at J to 9 bases, leaving 10 bases not matched to a gene. The CDR3 totals 15 residues. Germline V gene sequence: CDR1 LGHDT, CDR2 YNNKEL (reference sequence). The CDR3 protein is CASSREGLAEGAQYF. Here the CDR3 DNA reads TGTGCCAGCAGCCGCGAGGGACTAGCGGAGGGGGCCCAGTACTTC.

The chain links TRBV11-2 to TRBJ1-2; D is undetermined. CDR1 is SGHAT and CDR2 is FQNNGV in the germline V gene. The V gene lost 1 base and the J gene lost 0 bases, with 6 bases spanning the gap. The CDR3 covers 14 residues. The CDR3 protein is CASSLGETNYGYTF. The CDR3 DNA sequence: TGTGCCAGCAGCTTAGGAGAGACTAACTATGGCTACACCTTC.

The chain has TRBV7-9 and TRBJ2-5; possibly TRBD1 for D (5 bases). V was shortened by 2 bases and J by 5 bases, with 9 bases between the two germline ends. Germline V gene sequence: CDR1 SEHNR, CDR2 FQNEAQ (reference sequence). The CDR3 sequence is 13 residues long. The CDR3: CASSLTRAETQYF. The CDR3 DNA sequence: TGTGCCAGCAGCTTAACCAGGGCCGAGACCCAGTACTTC.

This rearrangement joins TRBV7-6 to TRBJ2-3; a possible D gene is TRBD2 (5 bases). Looked up from germline, CDR1 is SGHVS and CDR2 is FNYEAQ. Between the trimmed V and J ends, which lost 3 bases and 2 bases, there was a span of 15 bases. This CDR3 region has 16 residues. CDR3 residues: CASSLAPPGYTDTQYF. In DNA form, the CDR3 reads TGTGCCAGCAGCTTGGCCCCTCCGGGGTACACAGATACGCAGTATTTT.

The CDR3 nucleotides read TGTGCCATCAGTGATATGTCGGGGGGCGGCGCTGAAGCTTTCTTT. It yields the protein CAISDMSGGGAEAFF. The V call is TRBV10-3, the J call TRBJ1-1; D possibly corresponds to TRBD1 (6 bases). Germline assignment: CDR1 ENHRY and CDR2 SYGVKD. The CDR3 is made up of 15 amino acids. V was clipped by 3 bases and J by 6 bases, with 17 bases between them.

V is TRBV28 and J is TRBJ1-3; D not certain. Germline lookup yields CDR1 MDHEN and CDR2 SYDVKM. Deletions cut 5 bases from V and 5 bases from J, with 4 bases between. The CDR3 runs 11 residues. CDR3 residues: CASSPRNTIYF. CDR3 sequence (DNA): TGTGCCAGCAGTCCCAGAAACACCATATATTTT. Full variable domain (rest looked up from reference TRBV28 and TRBJ1-3): DVKVTQSSRYLVKRTGEKVFLECVQDMDHENMFWYRQDPGLGLRLIYFSYDVKMKEKGDIPEGYSVSREKKERFSLILESASTNQTSMYLCASSPRNTIYFGEGSWLTVV.

This chain connects TRBV7-9 to TRBJ1-3; 9 nucleotides agree with TRBD1. Looked up from germline, CDR1 is SEHNR and CDR2 is FQNEAQ (reference sequence). V lost 10 bases to trimming and J lost 7 bases; unmatched junction nucleotides: 2. The length of the CDR3 is 11 residues. The CDR3 DNA is TGTGCCATCGGACAGGGGAACACCATATATTTT. It codes for CAIGQGNTIYF.

The V gene is TRBV29-1, the J gene TRBJ1-3; 7 bases agree with TRBD1. This CDR3 has 15 residues. V was pared by 0 bases and J by 8 bases, with 10 bases of the junction left unmatched. The germline CDR1 and CDR2 sequences are SQVTM and ANQGSEA. The CDR3 DNA reads as TGCAGCGTTGAAGACTCCTACAGGGGAATAGACACCATATATTTT. Translation gives CSVEDSYRGIDTIYF.

This chain links TRBV10-3 with TRBJ1-1; 7 bases are shared with TRBD1. The CDR3 is 13 residues long. CDR1 and CDR2 from the germline V gene are ENHRY and SYGVKD. V dropped 8 bases and J dropped 4; count of bases not matched to a gene: 7. The CDR3 is CAICQGEATEAFF. CDR3 DNA sequence: TGTGCCATCTGCCAGGGGGAAGCCACTGAAGCTTTCTTT.

The chain combines TRBV11-1 with TRBJ1-2; the D gene is possibly TRBD1 (5 bases). V lost 2 bases to trimming and J lost 2 bases, with 15 bases between them. CDR3 length equals 16 residues. Per germline, CDR1 SGHAT and CDR2 FQDESV (reference sequence). The CDR3 sequence: CASSLNSGHGNYGYTF. The DNA for the CDR3 is TGTGCCAGCAGCTTAAATTCAGGGCACGGAAACTATGGCTACACCTTC. Full variable domain (outside the CDR3, taken from reference TRBV11-1 and TRBJ1-2): EAEVAQSPRYKITEKSQAVAFWCDPISGHATLYWYRQILGQGPELLVQFQDESVVDDSQLPKDRFSAERLKGVDSTLKIQPAELGDSAMYLCASSLNSGHGNYGYTFGSGTRLTVV.

This clone was found once. The junction shows a germline mismatch at one end, possibly a read error. The rearrangement joins TRBV6-5 to TRBJ1-2; D gene uncertain. This CDR3 has 11 residues. The germline V gene encodes CDR1 MNHEY and CDR2 SVGAGI. The CDR3 nucleotides are TGTGCCAGCAGTACTAAGTATGGCTACACCTTC. Translation gives CASSTKYGYTF.